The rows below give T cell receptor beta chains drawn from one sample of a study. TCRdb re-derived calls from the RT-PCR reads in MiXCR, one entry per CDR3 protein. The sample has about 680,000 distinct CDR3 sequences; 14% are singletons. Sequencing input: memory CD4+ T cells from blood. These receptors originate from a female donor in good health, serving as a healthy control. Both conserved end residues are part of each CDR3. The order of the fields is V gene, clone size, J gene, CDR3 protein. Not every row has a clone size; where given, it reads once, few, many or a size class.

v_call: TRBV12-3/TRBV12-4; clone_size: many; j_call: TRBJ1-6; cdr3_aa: CASASQGRETSLHF
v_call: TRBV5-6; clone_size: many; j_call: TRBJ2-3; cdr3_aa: CASSLVEGLPHTQYF
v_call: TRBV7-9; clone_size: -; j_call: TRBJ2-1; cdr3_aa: CASSLNKGSGSYNEQFF
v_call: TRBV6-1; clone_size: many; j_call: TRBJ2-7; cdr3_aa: CASREEGRVLYTTYEQYF
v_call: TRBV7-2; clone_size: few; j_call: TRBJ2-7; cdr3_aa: CASTPGLVGWEQYF
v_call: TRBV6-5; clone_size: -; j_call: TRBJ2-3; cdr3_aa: CASSRDQTDTLYF
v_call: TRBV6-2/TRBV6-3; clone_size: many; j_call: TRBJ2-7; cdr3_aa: CASSSGTSGYEQYF
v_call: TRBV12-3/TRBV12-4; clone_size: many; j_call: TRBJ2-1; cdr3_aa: CASSLGQGAYNEQFF
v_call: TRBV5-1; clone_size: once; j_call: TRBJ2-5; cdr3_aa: CASSFGTRREGETQYF
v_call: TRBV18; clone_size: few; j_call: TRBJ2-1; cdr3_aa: CASSQPGLTNEQFF
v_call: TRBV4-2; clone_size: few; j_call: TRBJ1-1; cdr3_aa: CASSQRSTNTEAFF
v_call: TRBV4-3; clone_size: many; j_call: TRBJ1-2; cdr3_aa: CASSQGQGAGGYTF
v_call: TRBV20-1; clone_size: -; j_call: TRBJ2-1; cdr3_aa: CSASGLSNEQFF
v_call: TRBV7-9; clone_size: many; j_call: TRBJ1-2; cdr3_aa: CASSPGAGEDYGYTF
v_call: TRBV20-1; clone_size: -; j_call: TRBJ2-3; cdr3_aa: CSATLSGPDTQYF
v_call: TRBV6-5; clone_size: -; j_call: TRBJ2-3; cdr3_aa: CASSYSGGQGDTQYF
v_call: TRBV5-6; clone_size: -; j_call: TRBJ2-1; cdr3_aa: CASSWYSLSNEQFF
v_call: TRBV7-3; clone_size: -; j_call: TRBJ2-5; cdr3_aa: CASSLRGKETQYF
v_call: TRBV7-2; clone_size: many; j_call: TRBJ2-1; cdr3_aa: CASSFDRANEQFF
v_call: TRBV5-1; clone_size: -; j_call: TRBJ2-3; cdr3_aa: CASSSGVALDTQYF
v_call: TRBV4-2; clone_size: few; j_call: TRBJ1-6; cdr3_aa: CASSQEGRSFGNSPLHF
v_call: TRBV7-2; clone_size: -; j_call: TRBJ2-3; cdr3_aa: CASSLSAGRNTDTQYF
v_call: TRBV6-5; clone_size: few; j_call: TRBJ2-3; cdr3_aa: CASMGRTDTQYF
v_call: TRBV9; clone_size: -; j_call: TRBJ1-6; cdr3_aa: CASSGDGGLGNSPLHF
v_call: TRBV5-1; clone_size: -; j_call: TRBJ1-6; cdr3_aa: CASSLEGQGAGSPLHF
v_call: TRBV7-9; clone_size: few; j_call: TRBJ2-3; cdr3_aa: CASGWDRYTDTQYF
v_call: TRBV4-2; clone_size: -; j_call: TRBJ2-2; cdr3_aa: CASSQDQTAGRRTGELFF
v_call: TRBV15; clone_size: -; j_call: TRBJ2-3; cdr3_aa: CATSPRLDRSTDTQYF
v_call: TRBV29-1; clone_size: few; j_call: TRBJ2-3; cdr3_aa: CSAIGTSGRGDTQYF
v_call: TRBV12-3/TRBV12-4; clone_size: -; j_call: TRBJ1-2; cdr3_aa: CASTPGASYGYTF
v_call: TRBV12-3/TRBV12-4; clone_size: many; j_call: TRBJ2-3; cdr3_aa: CASSFTPLASGYF
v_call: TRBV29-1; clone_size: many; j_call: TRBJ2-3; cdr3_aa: CSSHGLASSPDTQYF
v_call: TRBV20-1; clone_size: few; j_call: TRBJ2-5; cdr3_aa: CSAPGLADQETQYF
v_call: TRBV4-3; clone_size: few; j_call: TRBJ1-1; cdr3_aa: CASSQVPGTEAFF
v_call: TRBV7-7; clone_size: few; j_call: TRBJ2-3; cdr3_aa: CASSPDTRGTDTQYF
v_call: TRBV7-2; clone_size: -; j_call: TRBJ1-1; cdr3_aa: CASSLDRTKAFF
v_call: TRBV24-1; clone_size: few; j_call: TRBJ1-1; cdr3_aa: CATRRSDMNTEAFF
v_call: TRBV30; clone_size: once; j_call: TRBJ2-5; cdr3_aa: CAGRGGGQETQYF
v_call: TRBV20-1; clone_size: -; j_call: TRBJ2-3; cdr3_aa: CSAPELTGDTQYF
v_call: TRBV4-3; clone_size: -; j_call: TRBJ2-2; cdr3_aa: CASSQEVLGELFF
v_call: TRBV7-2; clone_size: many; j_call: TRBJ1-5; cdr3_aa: CASSLGTVYSNQPQHF
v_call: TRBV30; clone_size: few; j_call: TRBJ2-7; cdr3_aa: CAWSRIGYEQYF
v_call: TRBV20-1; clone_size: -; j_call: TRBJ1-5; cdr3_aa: CSARVLRGQPQRF
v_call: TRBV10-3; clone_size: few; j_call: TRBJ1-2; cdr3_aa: CAISESIGPGVNYGYTF
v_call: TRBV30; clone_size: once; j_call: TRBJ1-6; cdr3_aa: CAWSPAVVPLHF
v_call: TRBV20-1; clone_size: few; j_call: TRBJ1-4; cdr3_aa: CSASGTGVSEKLFF
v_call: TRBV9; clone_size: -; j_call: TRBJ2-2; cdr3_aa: CASSAGTPGTGELFF
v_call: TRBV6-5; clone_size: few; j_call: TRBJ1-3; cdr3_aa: CASSYSNKPGNTIYF
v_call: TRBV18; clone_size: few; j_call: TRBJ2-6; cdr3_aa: CASSPLQGSTGANVLTF
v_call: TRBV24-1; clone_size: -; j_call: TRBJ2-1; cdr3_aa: CATSDSTSGGARNEQFF
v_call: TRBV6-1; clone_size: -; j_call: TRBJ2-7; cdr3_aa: CASRGQGVYYEQYF
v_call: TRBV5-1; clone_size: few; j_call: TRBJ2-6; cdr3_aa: CASSTGHRSGANVLTF
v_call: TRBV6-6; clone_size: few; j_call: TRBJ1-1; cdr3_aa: CASSHRVTEAFF
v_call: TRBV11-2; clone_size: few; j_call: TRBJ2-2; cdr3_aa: CASSWDRGNTGELFF
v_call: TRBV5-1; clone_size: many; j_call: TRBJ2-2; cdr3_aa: CASYENTGELFF
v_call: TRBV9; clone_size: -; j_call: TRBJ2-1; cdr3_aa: CASNPEGGWGLVNERFF
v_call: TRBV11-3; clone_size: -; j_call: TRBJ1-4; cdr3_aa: CASSRDSDEKLFF
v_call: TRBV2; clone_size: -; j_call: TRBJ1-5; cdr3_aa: CARGRDRNQPQHF
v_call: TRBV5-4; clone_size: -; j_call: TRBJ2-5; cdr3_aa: CASSLKGPQETQYF
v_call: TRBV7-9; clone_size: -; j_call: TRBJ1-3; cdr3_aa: CASSLGTALTVSGNTIYF